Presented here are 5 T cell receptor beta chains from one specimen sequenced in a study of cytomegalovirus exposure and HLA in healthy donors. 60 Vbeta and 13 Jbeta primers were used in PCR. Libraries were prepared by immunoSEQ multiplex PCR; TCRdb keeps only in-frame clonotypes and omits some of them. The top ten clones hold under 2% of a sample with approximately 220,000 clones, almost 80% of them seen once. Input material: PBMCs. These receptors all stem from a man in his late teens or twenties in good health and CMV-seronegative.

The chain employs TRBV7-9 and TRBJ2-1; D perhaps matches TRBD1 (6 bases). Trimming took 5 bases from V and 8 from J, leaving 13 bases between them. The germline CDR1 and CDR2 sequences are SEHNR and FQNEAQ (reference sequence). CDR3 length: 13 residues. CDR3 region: CASSPDQGYEQFF. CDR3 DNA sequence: TGTGCCAGCAGCCCGGATCAGGGGTATGAGCAGTTCTTC.

The CDR3 DNA is TGTGCCAGCAGCTCCCATCCCCCGGGTCTTTTCAACACCGGGGAGCTGTTTTTT. Protein product: CASSSHPPGLFNTGELFF. This sequence joins TRBV7-3 and TRBJ2-2; D uncertain. This CDR3 spans 18 amino acids. Looked up from germline, CDR1 is SGHTA and CDR2 is FQGTGA. V lost 4 bases and J lost 2, with 20 bases in between. The complete variable domain, with remaining parts taken from reference TRBV7-3 and TRBJ2-2, reads GAGVSQTPSNKVTEKGKYVELRCDPISGHTALYWYRQSLGQGPEFLIYFQGTGAADDSGLPNDRFFAVRPEGSVSTLKIQRTERGDSAVYLCASSSHPPGLFNTGELFFGEGSRLTVL.

As DNA, the CDR3 is TGTGCCAGCAGCCTATTGCAGGGGACGACTGAAGCTTTCTTT. Encoded protein: CASSLLQGTTEAFF. The chain is built from TRBV14 and TRBJ1-1, with a tentative D call TRBD1 (6 bases). CDR1 and CDR2 from the germline V gene are SGHDN and FVKESK. The CDR3 runs 14 residues. The V gene lost 4 bases and the J gene lost 5 bases, with 14 bases spanning the gap.

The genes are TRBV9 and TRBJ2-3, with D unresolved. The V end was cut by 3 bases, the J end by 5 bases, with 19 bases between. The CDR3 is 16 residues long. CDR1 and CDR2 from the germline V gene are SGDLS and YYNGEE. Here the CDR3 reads CASSASRSPGGDTQYF. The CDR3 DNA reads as TGTGCCAGCAGCGCGAGCAGGTCTCCCGGTGGAGATACGCAGTATTTT.

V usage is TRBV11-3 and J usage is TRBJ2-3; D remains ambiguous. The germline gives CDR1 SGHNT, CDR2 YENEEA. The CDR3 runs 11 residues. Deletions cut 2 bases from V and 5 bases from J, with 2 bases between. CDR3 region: CASSLLDTQYF. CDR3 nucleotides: TGTGCCAGCAGCTTACTAGATACGCAGTATTTT.